A single sample gave rise to the 10 T cell receptor beta chains below, sequenced in a study of post-analysis software for immune sequencing data. General study points: In patients, about 5 TRBV segments were more frequent than in controls, with TRBV5-6, TRBV5-1 and TRBV20-1 among them.

Their antigens are not known. Tagging with unique molecular identifiers was a feature of the TCR beta cDNA libraries. TCRdb fed the PCR reads into MiXCR, producing one record per CDR3 protein. The sample shows 740,000 or so distinct CDR3 sequences, approximately 57% of them seen only once. Sequenced sample: blood. All receptors come from a girl aged 10-17 years with multiple sclerosis.

V usage is TRBV5-1 and J usage is TRBJ2-1; D may be TRBD1 (6 bases). The CDR3 consists of 14 residues. Deletions cut 8 bases from V and 3 bases from J, with 15 bases between. The germline V gene has CDR1 SGHRS and CDR2 YFSETQ. The CDR3 protein is CASSHRESYNEQFF. CDR3 DNA sequence: TGCGCCAGTTCACACAGGGAAAGCTACAATGAGCAGTTCTTC.

V gene TRBV3-1 combines with J gene TRBJ2-7, with 7 bases identical to TRBD1. Trimming cost V 0 bases and J 6 bases; bases outside gene matches: 8. The germline CDR1 and CDR2 sequences are LGHDT and YNNKEL (reference sequence). The CDR3 is made up of 15 amino acids. This CDR3 is CASSQDNTGDGEQYF. The CDR3 bases are TGTGCCAGCAGCCAAGATAACACAGGGGATGGCGAGCAGTACTTC.

This chain connects TRBV12-3 or TRBV12-4 to TRBJ1-1, with 8 bases fitting TRBD1. Trimming cost V 7 bases and J 3 bases; bases outside gene matches: 4. The CDR3 sequence is 13 residues long. This chain's CDR3 is CASTGQGYTEAFF. The CDR3 DNA reads TGTGCCAGCACCGGACAGGGCTACACTGAAGCTTTCTTT.

The rearrangement joins TRBV29-1 to TRBJ2-7; 9 bases are a match to TRBD1. The CDR3 spans 13 residues. The germline gives CDR1 SQVTM, CDR2 ANQGSEA. V lost 4 bases and J lost 3; bases outside the gene matches: 4. The CDR3 DNA follows: TGCAGCGTTGGTGAGACAGGGGGCTACGAGCAGTACTTC. Its translation: CSVGETGGYEQYF.

This chain joins TRBV30 and TRBJ2-1; TRBD1 matches 7 bases. CDR3 length: 13 amino acids. Germline assignment: CDR1 GTSNPN and CDR2 SVGIG (reference sequence). Trimming cost V 2 bases and J 4 bases; bases outside gene matches: 2. The CDR3 nucleotides are TGTGCCTGGAGTAGGACAGGATACAATGAGCAGTTCTTC. Protein product: CAWSRTGYNEQFF.

The CDR3 DNA reads TGTGCCAGCAGTTCCCCCTCGGGCATCCATAATTCACCCCTCCACTTT. This sequence encodes CASSSPSGIHNSPLHF. This chain connects TRBV12-3 or TRBV12-4 to TRBJ1-6; D gene ambiguous. Trimming took off 4 bases at V and 5 bases at J, with 15 bases between the two ends. This CDR3 is built from 16 residues.

In this sample, this clonotype turned up a few times. The rearrangement links TRBV5-1 to TRBJ2-2, with D tentatively TRBD2 (5 bases). The V end was cut by 4 bases, the J end by 6 bases, with 13 bases between. CDR1 SGHRS and CDR2 YFSETQ come from the germline V gene. The CDR3 covers 14 residues. The CDR3 loop is CASSTDGVAGELFF. CDR3 bases: TGCGCCAGCAGCACCGACGGGGTTGCCGGGGAGCTGTTTTTT.

The gene calls are TRBV10-2 and TRBJ2-1; D gene ambiguous. V was cut by 5 bases and J by 0 bases, with 11 bases left in between. Germline lookup yields CDR1 WSHSY and CDR2 SAAADI. The CDR3 is 15 residues long. CDR3 DNA: TGCGCCAGCAGTTTCAGCGAGCACTCCTACAATGAGCAGTTCTTC. This sequence encodes CASSFSEHSYNEQFF.

The V gene is TRBV20-1, the J gene TRBJ2-4; a possible D gene is TRBD2 (6 bases). Per the germline V gene, CDR1 is DFQATT and CDR2 is SNEGSKA (reference sequence). The CDR3 contains 17 residues. Deletions cut 0 bases from V and 0 bases from J, with 15 bases between. This chain's CDR3 is CSAREETGVVAKNIQYF. CDR3 bases: TGCAGTGCTAGAGAGGAAACGGGAGTGGTAGCCAAAAACATTCAGTACTTC.

This clonotype was counted a few times. The rearrangement links TRBV5-1 to TRBJ2-7; TRBD1 aligns across 11 bases. The germline gives CDR1 SGHRS, CDR2 YFSETQ. With 4 bases clipped from V and 3 bases from J, the junction kept 9 bases outside the gene matches. CDR3 size: 16 residues. This CDR3 is CASSSQVGTGGYEQYF. The CDR3 nucleotides are TGCGCCAGCAGCAGCCAGGTGGGGACAGGGGGCTACGAGCAGTACTTC.